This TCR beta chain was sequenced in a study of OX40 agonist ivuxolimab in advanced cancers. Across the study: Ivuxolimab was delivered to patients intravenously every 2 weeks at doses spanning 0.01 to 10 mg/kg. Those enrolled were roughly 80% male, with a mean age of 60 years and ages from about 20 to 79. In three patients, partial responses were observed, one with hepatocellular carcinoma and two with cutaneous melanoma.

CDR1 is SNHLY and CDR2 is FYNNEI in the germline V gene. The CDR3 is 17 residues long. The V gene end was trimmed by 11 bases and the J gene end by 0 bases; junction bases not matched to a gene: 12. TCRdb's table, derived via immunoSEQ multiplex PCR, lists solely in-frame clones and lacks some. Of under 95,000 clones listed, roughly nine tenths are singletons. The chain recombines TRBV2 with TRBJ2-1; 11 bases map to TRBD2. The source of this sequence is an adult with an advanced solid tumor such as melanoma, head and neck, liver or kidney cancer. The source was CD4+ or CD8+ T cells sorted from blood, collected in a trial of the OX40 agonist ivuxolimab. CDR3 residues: CAGPLAGGPGSYNEQFF. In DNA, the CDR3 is TGTGCCGGTCCGCTAGCGGGAGGTCCTGGCTCCTACAATGAGCAGTTCTTC.